The 18 T cell receptor beta chains given below trace back to one sample, sequenced in a study of cytomegalovirus exposure and HLA in healthy donors. The PCR had 60 Vbeta and 13 Jbeta primers. Assay used: immunoSEQ multiplex PCR; TCRdb lists only in-frame clones, some missing. The sample lists more than 80,000 clones; roughly 86% were seen once. Sample: PBMCs. The source of these receptors is a man younger than 40 in good health and CMV-seropositive.

The V and J genes are TRBV2 and TRBJ1-2; 7 positions agree with TRBD1. The CDR3 is made up of 13 amino acids. CDR1 SNHLY and CDR2 FYNNEI come from the germline V gene. Losses at the gene ends were 6 bases for V and 8 bases for J; bases not matched to a gene: 9. In DNA form, the CDR3 reads TGTGCCAGCAGCCCGCAGGGGGTGTGGGGCTACACCTTC. Amino acid sequence: CASSPQGVWGYTF.

The CDR3, as DNA: TGTGCCAGCAGCTTAATGCGCGGGGGCCCAACTAATGAAAAACTGTTTTTT. It yields the protein CASSLMRGGPTNEKLFF. The chain recombines TRBV5-8 with TRBJ1-4, with a possible D match to TRBD1 (6 bases). V was cut by 2 bases and J by 0 bases, with 14 bases left in between. Germline CDR1 and CDR2: SGHTS and YDEGEE. This CDR3 spans 17 amino acids.

The chain uses TRBV27 and TRBJ2-7, with 10 bases aligning to TRBD2. Germline CDR1 is MNHEY and CDR2 is SMNVEV (reference sequence). The CDR3 runs 14 residues. The V segment lost 5 bases and the J segment 6 bases; nucleotides outside the gene matches: 7. CDR3 DNA sequence: TGTGCCAGCAGTGGGCTAGCGGGAGTAGGCGAGCAGTACTTC. Amino acid sequence: CASSGLAGVGEQYF.

This clone was counted a few times. The chain links TRBV19 to TRBJ2-5; a possible D gene is TRBD2 (6 bases). Between the trimmed V and J ends, which lost 3 bases and 5 bases, there was a span of 16 bases. The CDR3 loop spans 15 amino acids. The germline gives CDR1 LNHDA, CDR2 SQIVND (reference sequence). The CDR3 reads CASSIQRTNIETQYF. CDR3 nucleotide sequence: TGTGCCAGTAGTATTCAACGGACTAATATCGAGACCCAGTACTTC.

The chain has TRBV19 and TRBJ1-2, with D uncertain. CDR1 is LNHDA, CDR2 SQIVND, per germline (reference sequence). The CDR3 contains 19 residues. V was clipped by 3 bases and J by 7 bases, with 30 bases between them. DNA of the CDR3: TGTGCCAGTAGTATTATCTCCCCTTTTTTTGGCGGGCCCAGAGGTGGCTACACCTTC. This codes for CASSIISPFFGGPRGGYTF. Supplemented by reference TRBV19 and TRBJ1-2, the full variable domain reads DGGITQSPKYLFRKEGQNVTLSCEQNLNHDAMYWYRQDPGQGLRLIYYSQIVNDFQKGDIAEGYSVSREKKESFPLTVTSAQKNPTAFYLCASSIISPFFGGPRGGYTFGSGTRLTVV.

The CDR3 loop reads CASKDWGTEAFF. CDR3 nucleotides: TGTGCCAGCAAGGACTGGGGCACTGAAGCTTTCTTT. The chain uses TRBV6-6 and TRBJ1-1, with unresolved D. This CDR3 contains 12 residues. Germline V lookup: CDR1 MNHNY, CDR2 SVGAGI (reference sequence). The ends were cut back, 7 bases at V and 4 bases at J, with 10 bases in the middle.

This clone has just one count. This sequence joins TRBV4-2 and TRBJ2-2; TRBD2 matches at 13 bases. The CDR3 totals 17 residues. The germline V gene encodes CDR1 LGHNA and CDR2 YNFKEQ. After removal of 4 bases from V and 1 base from J, the junction contained 3 bases not matched to a gene. The DNA of the CDR3 is TGTGCCAGCAGCCCTGGGACTAGCGGGGTGAACACCGGGGAGCTGTTTTTT. Amino acid sequence: CASSPGTSGVNTGELFF.

The V gene is TRBV5-4, the J gene TRBJ2-3; D is possibly TRBD1 (5 bases). The CDR3 loop spans 15 amino acids. Germline V lookup: CDR1 SGHNT, CDR2 YYREEE (reference sequence). Between the trimmed V and J ends, which lost 2 bases and 0 bases, there was a span of 10 bases. The CDR3 protein is CASSLGVSSTDTQYF. The CDR3 DNA reads as TGTGCCAGCAGCTTAGGGGTCTCTAGCACAGATACGCAGTATTTT. Together with reference TRBV5-4 and TRBJ2-3, the CDR3 gives the full variable domain: ETGVTQSPTHLIKTRGQQVTLRCSSQSGHNTVSWYQQALGQGPQFIFQYYREEENGRGNFPPRFSGLQFPNYSSELNVNALELDDSALYLCASSLGVSSTDTQYFGPGTRLTVL.

The chain uses TRBV18 and TRBJ2-1; tentatively, D is TRBD2 (5 bases). V lost 2 bases to trimming and J lost 4 bases, with 15 bases between them. There are 16 residues in the CDR3. Germline CDR1 and CDR2: KGHSH and LQKENI. For the CDR3, the DNA is TGTGCCAGCTCACCAGGACTGCCCCCTCGGTACAATGAGCAGTTCTTC. Translated, it gives CASSPGLPPRYNEQFF.

The V and J genes are TRBV28 and TRBJ1-2, with TRBD1 identical over 7 bases. This CDR3 region has 14 residues. Germline loops: CDR1 MDHEN, CDR2 SYDVKM. V was pared by 5 bases and J by 3 bases, with 6 bases of the junction left unmatched. Here the CDR3 DNA reads TGTGCCAGCAGTCGCCAGAGGGGGCACTATGGCTACACCTTC. Its translation is CASSRQRGHYGYTF.

V gene TRBV9 combines with J gene TRBJ2-7; 9 nucleotides agree with TRBD1. Losses at the gene ends were 0 bases for V and 5 bases for J; bases not matched to a gene: 0. The CDR3 has 13 amino acids. Per the germline V gene, CDR1 is SGDLS and CDR2 is YYNGEE. CDR3 in DNA: TGTGCCAGCAGCGTAGACAGGGGGCACGAGCAGTACTTC. Translation gives CASSVDRGHEQYF.

J is TRBJ2-7 and V is TRBV6-5; 7 bases match TRBD2. The CDR3 sequence is 15 residues long. CDR1 MNHEY and CDR2 SVGAGI come from the germline V gene. J was trimmed by 2 bases and V by 8 bases; bases with no gene match: 12. CDR3 residues: CASRRGLAATYEQYF. In DNA, the CDR3 is TGTGCCAGCCGACGCGGGCTAGCGGCCACCTACGAGCAGTACTTC.

This clone was detected a few times. The chain links TRBV11-2 to TRBJ1-1, with TRBD1 matching 11 bases. This CDR3 is built from 15 residues. Germline-derived CDR1 and CDR2 are SGHAT and FQNNGV. J gave up 5 bases and V 5 bases, and 7 bases lay outside the gene matches. CDR3 amino acids: CASSLDRGRATEAFF. In DNA, the CDR3 is TGTGCCAGCAGCCTGGACAGGGGGCGAGCGACTGAAGCTTTCTTT. The full variable domain, in which reference TRBV11-2 and TRBJ1-1 provide the parts outside the CDR3, is EAGVAQSPRYKIIEKRQSVAFWCNPISGHATLYWYQQILGQGPKLLIQFQNNGVVDDSQLPKDRFSAERLKGVDSTLKIQPAKLEDSAVYLCASSLDRGRATEAFFGQGTRLTVV.

This sequence joins TRBV7-9 and TRBJ2-1; TRBD2 agrees at 9 bases. Per germline, CDR1 SEHNR and CDR2 FQNEAQ (reference sequence). The junction had 11 bases not matched to a gene; V was cut back by 5 bases and J by 9 bases. This CDR3 region has 15 residues. CDR3 nucleotides: TGTGCCAGCAGCAAACCGGGACTAGCTCCTTCTGAGCAGTTCTTC. It is translated as CASSKPGLAPSEQFF. The full variable domain, in which reference TRBV7-9 and TRBJ2-1 provide the parts outside the CDR3, is DTGVSQNPRHKITKRGQNVTFRCDPISEHNRLYWYRQTLGQGPEFLTYFQNEAQLEKSRLLSDRFSAERPKGSFSTLEIQRTEQGDSAMYLCASSKPGLAPSEQFFGPGTRLTVL.

In its sample, this clone was seen a few times. The chain has TRBV10-3 and TRBJ2-2; TRBD2 matches 8 bases. Germline trimming cut 7 bases from V and 5 bases from J; bases unmatched to any gene: 6. The CDR3 covers 14 residues. Germline CDR1 and CDR2: ENHRY and SYGVKD. The CDR3 DNA sequence: TGTGCCATCACGGATAGCGGGACGACCGGGGAGCTGTTTTTT. Translated, it gives CAITDSGTTGELFF.

V and J are TRBV23-1 and TRBJ1-4; the D gene is possibly TRBD1 (5 bases). TRBV23-1 has ORF status, its function being uncertain. This CDR3 has 19 residues. V gave up 5 bases and J gave up 4 bases, with 26 bases separating them. The CDR3 bases are TGCGCCAGCAGTTTACCCGATCGGGGGTGGGGTAGGTTTAATGAAAAACTGTTTTTT. Translation: CASSLPDRGWGRFNEKLFF.

The chain recombines TRBV19 with TRBJ2-1; D is unclear. The CDR3 extends over 14 amino acids. Germline V CDR1 and CDR2: LNHDA, SQIVND (reference sequence). Between the trimmed V and J ends, which lost 3 bases and 1 base, there was a span of 7 bases. This CDR3 is CASSIGRSYNEQFF. The CDR3 bases are TGTGCCAGTAGTATTGGCAGGTCCTACAATGAGCAGTTCTTC.

The rearrangement joins TRBV18 to TRBJ1-1; a possible D gene is TRBD1 (6 bases). This CDR3 contains 15 residues. V shed 2 bases and J shed 4 bases, with 14 bases lying between them. The germline CDR1 and CDR2 sequences are KGHSH and LQKENI. The CDR3 DNA sequence: TGTGCCAGCTCACCATGGCAGGGGCGGCTCACTGAAGCTTTCTTT. Its translation: CASSPWQGRLTEAFF.